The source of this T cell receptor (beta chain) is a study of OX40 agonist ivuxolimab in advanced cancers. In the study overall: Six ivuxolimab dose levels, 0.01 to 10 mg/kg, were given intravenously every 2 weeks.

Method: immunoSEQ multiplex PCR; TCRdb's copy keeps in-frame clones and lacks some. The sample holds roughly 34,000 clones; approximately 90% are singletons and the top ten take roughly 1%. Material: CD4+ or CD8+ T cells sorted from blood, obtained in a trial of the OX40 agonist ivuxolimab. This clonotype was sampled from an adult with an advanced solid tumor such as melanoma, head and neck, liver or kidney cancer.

The DNA of the CDR3 is TGTGCCAGCAGCCTCACAGGGAATGGCTACACCTTC. Translation: CASSLTGNGYTF. The chain links TRBV5-4 to TRBJ1-2; D is perhaps TRBD1 (6 bases). Germline V gives CDR1 SGHNT, CDR2 YYREEE (reference sequence). The CDR3 spans 12 residues. V dropped 4 bases and J dropped 6 bases, with 10 bases sitting between them.